The entry that follows covers one TCR beta chain sequence. This clone has just one count. Its antigen specificity is not known. No quality values exist for individual bases; no much larger clone is one base distant. Reading the germline V gene gives CDR1 SGHVS and CDR2 FQNEAQ. After removal of 5 bases from V and 7 bases from J, the junction retains 8 bases not matched to a gene. The CDR3 covers 15 residues, taking in both the cysteine and the phenylalanine. Here the CDR3 DNA is all that survives: 45 bases in frame from base 1. The data were taken from a study of OX40 agonist ivuxolimab in advanced cancers. In the study overall: Ivuxolimab was a fully human IgG2 agonistic monoclonal antibody targeting the costimulatory receptor OX40 (CD134). Intravenous ivuxolimab was administered to patients every 2 weeks at six dose levels: 0.01, 0.1, 0.3, 1.5, 3 and 10 mg/kg. Of the approximately 50 dose-escalation patients, hepatocellular carcinoma was present in about 20, melanoma in approximately 15, renal cell carcinoma in 9 and head and neck cancer in 9. A male proportion of 70% to 90% and a mean age of 60 years, ranging from roughly 23 to 80, were recorded for the dose-escalation cohort. Patients were allowed to have had prior anti-PD-1, anti-PD-L1 or anti-CTLA-4 therapy, and roughly two fifths of the dose-escalation patients had been treated with checkpoint inhibitors. Partial responses were achieved by three dose-escalation patients, of whom one had hepatocellular carcinoma and two had cutaneous melanoma. The purpose of peripheral TCRbeta sequencing was to test whether ivuxolimab changed TCR sequence diversity and led to clonal T-cell expansion. The monotherapy dose-escalation portion (N ≈ 55 patients) of the phase I ivuxolimab trial is reported in the paper.

Patients with a history of autoimmune disease or receiving systemic immunosuppression were excluded from the trial. In every dose cohort, peripheral blood was drawn for TCR sequencing at baseline, cycle 4 day 1, and cycle 7 day 1. The samples were drawn from a first-in-human, open-label, multicenter phase I dose-escalation trial of ivuxolimab. Adults with locally advanced or metastatic melanoma, renal cell carcinoma, hepatocellular carcinoma or head and neck squamous cell carcinoma were enrolled in the trial. Before TCR sequencing, CD4+ T cells and CD8+ T cells from peripheral blood were sorted into separate populations. Genomic DNA was extracted from sorted cells for sequencing of the TCRbeta CDR3 region. The immunoSEQ Assay was used to sequence the TCRbeta CDR3 regions. In its TCRdb copy, this immuneACCESS table keeps in-frame sequences only and misses some clones. Where compared with another copy, unresolved V genes explain less than half of these, and the others have no known cause. The sample table contains just under 95,000 clones; only one count was recorded for over 75% of them. More than 0.25% of the sample is held by the ten biggest clonotypes.

Summary of the overall study and its limitations: In the 0.1-3.0 mg/kg groups, partial responders had among the lowest normalized peripheral clonal expansion, particularly in CD8+ T cells. Which antigens the clonally expanded peripheral T cells were specific for was not determined. Low levels of normalized T-cell clonal expansion were also seen in some patients who did not respond. After ivuxolimab, more expanded clones were found on average in CD8+ T cells than in CD4+ T cells. At doses of 0.1 to 3.0 mg/kg, clonal expansion of both CD4+ and CD8+ T cells in blood was seen between baseline and week 6.

The TCR was taken from an adult with an advanced solid tumor such as melanoma, head and neck, liver or kidney cancer. The chain links TRBV7-8 with TRBJ1-6; a stretch of 7 junction bases matches TRBD1. Sequencing used CD4+ or CD8+ T cells sorted from blood, obtained in a trial of the OX40 agonist ivuxolimab. The CDR3 protein is CASSETGTENSPLHF. The nucleotides are TGTGCCAGCAGCGAAACCGGGACAGAAAATTCACCCCTCCACTTT. Here the CDR3 is joined to the reference TRBV7-8 and TRBJ1-6 genes, and the full variable domain is: GAGVSQSPRYKVAKRGQDVALRCDPISGHVSLFWYQQALGQGPEFLTYFQNEAQLDKSGLPSDRFFAERPEGSVSTLKIQRTQQEDSAVYLCASSETGTENSPLHFGNGTRLTVT.